This T cell receptor beta chain came from a study of shared clonotypes between healthy human individuals. Looking at the study overall: The people who gave samples were two women and a few men aged 18 to 49.

This CDR3 has 14 residues. The V gene's germline CDR1 is GTSNPN and CDR2 SVGIG (reference sequence). With 4 bases removed from V and 6 bases from J, the gap between germline ends came to 13 bases. Study-level results: Generally, naive subsets came out with larger estimated richness than memory subsets. The study's rarefaction showed incomplete sorted-subset sequencing despite large depth.

Details on this clone: The antigen is not known.

The data were produced by immunoSEQ multiplex PCR, yet TCRdb's version contains in-frame clones alone and is incomplete. The sample yields 2,100,000 or so clones, 90% to 96% seen once. The clonotype was recovered from a man between 18 and 35 years old in good health. The material sequenced was naive CD4+ T cells sorted from blood. The sample's subset: CD45RA+ positively selected. This rearrangement joins TRBV30 to TRBJ1-6; weak D call: TRBD1 (5 bases). The DNA of the CDR3 is TGTGCCTGGATCGTGCCAGGGCGTAATTCACCCCTCCACTTT. Translation gives CAWIVPGRNSPLHF.